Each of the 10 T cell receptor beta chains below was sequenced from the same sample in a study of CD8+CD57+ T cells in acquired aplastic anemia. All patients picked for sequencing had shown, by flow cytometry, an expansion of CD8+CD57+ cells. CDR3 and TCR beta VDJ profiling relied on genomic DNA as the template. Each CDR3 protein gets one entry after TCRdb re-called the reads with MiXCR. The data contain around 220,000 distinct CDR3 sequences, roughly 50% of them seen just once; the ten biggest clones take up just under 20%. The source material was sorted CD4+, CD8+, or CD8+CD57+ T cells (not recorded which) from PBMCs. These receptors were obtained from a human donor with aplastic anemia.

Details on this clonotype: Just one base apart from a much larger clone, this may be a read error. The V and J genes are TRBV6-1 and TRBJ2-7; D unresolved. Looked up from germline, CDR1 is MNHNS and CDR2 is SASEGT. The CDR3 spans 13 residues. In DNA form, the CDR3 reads TGTACCAGCAGTCGAGAGGACGGTTACGAGCAGTACTTC. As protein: CTSSREDGYEQYF.

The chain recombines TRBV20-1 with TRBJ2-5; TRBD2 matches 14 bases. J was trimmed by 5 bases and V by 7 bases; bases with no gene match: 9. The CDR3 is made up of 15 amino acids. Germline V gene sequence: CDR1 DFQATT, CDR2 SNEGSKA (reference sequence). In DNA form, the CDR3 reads TGCAGTGTGGGACTAGCGGGGGTCAGAGTTGAGACCCAGTACTTC. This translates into CSVGLAGVRVETQYF.

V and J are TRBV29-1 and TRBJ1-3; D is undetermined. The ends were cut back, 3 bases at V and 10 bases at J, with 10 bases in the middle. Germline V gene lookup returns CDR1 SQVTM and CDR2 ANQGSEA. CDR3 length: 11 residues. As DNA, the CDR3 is TGCAGCGTTGATTACCGAGGGACCATATATTTT. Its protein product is CSVDYRGTIYF.

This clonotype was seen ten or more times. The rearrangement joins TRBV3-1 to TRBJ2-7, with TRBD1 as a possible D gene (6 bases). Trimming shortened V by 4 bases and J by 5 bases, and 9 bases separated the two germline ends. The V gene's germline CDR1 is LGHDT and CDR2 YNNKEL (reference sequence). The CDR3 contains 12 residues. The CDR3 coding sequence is TGTGCCAGCAGCCGACAGGTCCACGAGCAGTACTTC. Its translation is CASSRQVHEQYF.

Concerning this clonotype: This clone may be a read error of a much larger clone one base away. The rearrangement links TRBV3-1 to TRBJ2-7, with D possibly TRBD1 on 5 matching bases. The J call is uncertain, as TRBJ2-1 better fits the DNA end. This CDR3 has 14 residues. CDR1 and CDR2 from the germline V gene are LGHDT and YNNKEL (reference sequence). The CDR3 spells CASSQDPGLYEQFF. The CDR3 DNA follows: TGTGCCAGCAGCCAAGACCCAGGGCTCTACGAGCAGTTCTTC.

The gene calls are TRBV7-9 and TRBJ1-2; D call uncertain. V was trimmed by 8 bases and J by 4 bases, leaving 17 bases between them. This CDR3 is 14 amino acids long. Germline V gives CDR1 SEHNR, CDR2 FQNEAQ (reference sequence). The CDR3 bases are TGTGCCAGCCTCCACTCATCACTAAGCTATGGCTACACCTTC. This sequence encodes CASLHSSLSYGYTF.

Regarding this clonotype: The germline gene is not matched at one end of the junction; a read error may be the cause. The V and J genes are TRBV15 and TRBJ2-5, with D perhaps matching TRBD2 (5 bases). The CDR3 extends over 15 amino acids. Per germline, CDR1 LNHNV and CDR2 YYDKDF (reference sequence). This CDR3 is CAASSPGGPQETQYF. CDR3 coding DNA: TGTGCCGCCAGCAGCCCAGGAGGTCCTCAAGAGACCCAGTACTTC.

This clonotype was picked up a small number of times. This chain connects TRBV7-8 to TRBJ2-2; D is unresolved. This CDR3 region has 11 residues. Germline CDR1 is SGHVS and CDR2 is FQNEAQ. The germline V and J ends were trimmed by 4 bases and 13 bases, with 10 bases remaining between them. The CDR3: CASSYKRTLFF. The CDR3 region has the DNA TGTGCCAGCAGCTATAAGAGGACGCTGTTTTTT.

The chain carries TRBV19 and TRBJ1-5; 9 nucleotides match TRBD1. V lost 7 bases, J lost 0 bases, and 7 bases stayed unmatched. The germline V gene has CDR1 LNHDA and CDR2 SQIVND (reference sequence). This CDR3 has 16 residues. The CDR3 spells CASTWTGEYSNQPQHF. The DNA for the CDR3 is TGTGCCAGTACCTGGACAGGGGAATATAGCAATCAGCCCCAGCATTTT.

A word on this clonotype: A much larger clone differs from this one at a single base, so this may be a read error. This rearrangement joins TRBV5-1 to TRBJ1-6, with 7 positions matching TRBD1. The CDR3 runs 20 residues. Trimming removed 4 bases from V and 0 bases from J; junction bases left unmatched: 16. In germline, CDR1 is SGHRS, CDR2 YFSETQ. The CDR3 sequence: CASSLTGAGPGRSYNSPLHF. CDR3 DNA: TGCGCCAGCAGCCTAACAGGGGCAGGGCCTGGACGCTCCTATAATTCACCCCTCCACTTT.